This T cell receptor beta chain was retrieved from a study of technical replicates of blood from several donors. Profiled with immunoSEQ multiplex PCR; TCRdb holds only in-frame clones, not every one. The sample has under 80,000 clones; around 92% are singletons. V was trimmed by 5 bases and J by 6 bases, leaving 13 bases between them. This CDR3 region has 13 residues. Germline-derived CDR1 and CDR2 are MNHNY and SVGAGI (reference sequence). This receptor was obtained from a human donor in good health. Some clones in this sample may be carry-over from other donors' samples. Sequencing input: T cells isolated from PBMCs. The genes are TRBV6-6 and TRBJ1-1; D unresolved. The CDR3 DNA sequence: TGTGCCAGCAGTCCCCAGGTGATAGCTGAAGCTTTCTTT. It encodes CASSPQVIAEAFF.